This T cell receptor beta chain was identified during a study of T cell responses to AZD1222 COVID-19 vaccine. Clones were sequenced by immunoSEQ multiplex PCR, and TCRdb holds only the in-frame ones, with some missing. The sample includes about 76,000 clones, about 74% of them seen just once. The sequence derives from an adult who received the MenACWY meningococcal vaccine as a control. The source material was peripheral blood, sampled 28 days after the second dose of the MenACWY control vaccine.

CDR3 bases: TGTGCCAGCAGCCCAGGGTTTGTTAATTCACCCCTCCACTTT. Its translation is CASSPGFVNSPLHF. V and J are TRBV6-5 and TRBJ1-6; perhaps TRBD1 as D (5 bases). Germline V lookup: CDR1 MNHEY, CDR2 SVGAGI. The CDR3 covers 14 residues. V lost 6 bases to trimming and J lost 6 bases, with 12 bases between them.